This T cell receptor beta chain was identified in a study of T cells expressing NK-cell markers (dated by TCRdb to 2019 to 2021). In the study overall: Three sorted T-cell subsets (CD3+CD56+NKG2C+, CD3+CD56+NKG2C- and CD3+CD56-NKG2C+) from eight donors had their TCR beta-chain repertoires profiled. Among the eight sequenced donors, seven were HCMV-seropositive and one was HCMV-seronegative. All eight donors whose samples were sequenced were randomly selected healthy volunteers, three of them men and five women. Sequencing of the libraries produced 2 x 150 bp reads on Illumina HiSeq 2000/2500, MiSeq or NextSeq.

The germline V gene provides CDR1 MDHEN and CDR2 SYDVKM. From the cysteine up to the phenylalanine, the CDR3 has a length of 16 residues. DNA for this receptor is not on file. Findings and caveats that apply to the study as a whole: In five to seven donors, the dominant CD3+CD56+NKG2C+ clonotypes were found to rank among the top 10 CD8+ clonotypes and to make up 1.0-7.0% of CD8+ T cells. Those dominant clonotypes were again the most abundant among CD3+CD56-NKG2C+ cells in several donors, at about 25-65%. It remained unclear whether the expanded NKG2C-expressing T cell clones were specific for HCMV antigens.

TCRdb names Illumina HiSeq 2000 as the instrument used. 5'RACE template switching, by which a universal primer site and unique molecular identifiers were added, was used to make TCR beta cDNA libraries. Priming for cDNA synthesis came from the TCR beta constant segment, and two successive PCR amplification steps followed. In the source study's methods: MIGEC handled demultiplexing of the reads and grouping by UMI, while MiTCR was used to assemble and quantify clonotypes. To exclude erroneous sequences, only TCR cDNA sequences supported by at least two reads were retained. The tcR package was used for downstream repertoire analysis, and clonotypes were matched between fractions using CDR3 nucleotide sequence together with V segment. VDJmatch was used to annotate antigen specificity against VDJdb, with one amino acid substitution allowed in CDR3. Each CDR3 protein sequence appears as one entry after TCRdb reprocessed the reads, and no DNA is included. The V and J calls shown here were made by TCRdb, not taken from the authors' results. The data table for this sample lists 150,000 to 200,000 distinct CDR3 sequences. The top ten constitute around 20% of the sample.

To determine HCMV serostatus, a commercial ELISA kit was used to detect HCMV-specific IgG in serum. Ficoll density gradient centrifugation was used to isolate peripheral blood mononuclear cells from blood. Of note for this clonotype: Its recognized antigen is unknown.

The sequenced sample was blood T cells: a sorted CD56 or NKG2C T cell subset, CD4+ or CD8+ T cells, or bulk PBMC T cells (not recorded which). Recombination linked TRBV28 to TRBJ2-1; TCRdb proposes TRBD1, but this gene call is untestable without DNA. This receptor was identified in a woman between 18 and 70 years old in good health. The CDR3 region: CASSRPGQGAVDEQFF. The CDR3 plus the reference TRBV28 and TRBJ2-1 genes for the other parts give the full variable domain: DVKVTQSSRYLVKRTGEKVFLECVQDMDHENMFWYRQDPGLGLRLIYFSYDVKMKEKGDIPEGYSVSREKKERFSLILESASTNQTSMYLCASSRPGQGAVDEQFFGPGTRLTVL.